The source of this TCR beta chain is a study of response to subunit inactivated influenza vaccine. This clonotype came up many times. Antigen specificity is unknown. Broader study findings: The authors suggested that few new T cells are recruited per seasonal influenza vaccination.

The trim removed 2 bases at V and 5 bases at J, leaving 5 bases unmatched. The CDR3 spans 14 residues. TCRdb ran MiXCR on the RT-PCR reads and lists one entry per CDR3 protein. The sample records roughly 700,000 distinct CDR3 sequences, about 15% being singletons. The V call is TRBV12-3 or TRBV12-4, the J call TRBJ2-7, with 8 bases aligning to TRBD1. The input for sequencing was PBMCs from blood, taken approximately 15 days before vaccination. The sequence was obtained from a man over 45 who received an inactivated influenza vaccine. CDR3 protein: CASSLPGGYNEQYF. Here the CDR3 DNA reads TGTGCCAGCAGTTTACCAGGGGGCTATAACGAGCAGTACTTC.